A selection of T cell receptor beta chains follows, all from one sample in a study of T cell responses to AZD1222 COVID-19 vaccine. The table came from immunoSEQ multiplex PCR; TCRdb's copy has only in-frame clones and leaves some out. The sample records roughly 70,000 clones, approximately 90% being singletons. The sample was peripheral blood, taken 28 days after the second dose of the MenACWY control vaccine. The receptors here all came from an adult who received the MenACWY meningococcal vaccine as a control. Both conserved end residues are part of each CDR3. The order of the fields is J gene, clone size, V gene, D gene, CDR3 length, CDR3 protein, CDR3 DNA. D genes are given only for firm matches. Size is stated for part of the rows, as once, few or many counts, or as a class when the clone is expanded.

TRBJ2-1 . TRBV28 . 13 CASSSADRNLQFF TGTGCCAGCAGTTCCGCTGACAGGAACCTTCAGTTCTTC
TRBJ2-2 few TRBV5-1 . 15 CASSLTGTNTGELFF TGCGCCAGCAGCTTGACAGGGACCAACACCGGGGAGCTGTTTTTT
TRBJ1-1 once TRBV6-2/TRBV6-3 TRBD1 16 CASSYPPGQGATEAFF TGTGCCAGCAGTTACCCACCGGGACAGGGGGCCACTGAAGCTTTCTTT
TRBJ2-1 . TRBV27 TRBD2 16 CASSSGLAYPEPSEIF TGTGCCAGCAGTTCGGGACTAGCGTATCCCGAACCCAGCGAAATCTTC
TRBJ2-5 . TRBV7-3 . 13 CASSLYPQETQYF TGTGCCAGCAGCCTCTATCCCCAAGAGACCCAGTACTTC
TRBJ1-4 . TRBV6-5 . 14 CASSYSSIGIKLFF TGTGCCAGCAGTTACTCGTCCATCGGTATAAAACTGTTTTTT
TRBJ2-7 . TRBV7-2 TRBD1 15 CASSFTGVDRYEQYF TGTGCCAGCAGCTTCACAGGGGTGGATAGGTACGAGCAGTACTTC
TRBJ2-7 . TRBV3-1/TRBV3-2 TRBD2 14 CASSQSLAGEIRYF TGTGCCAGCAGCCAGTCTCTAGCGGGAGAGATCCGGTACTTC
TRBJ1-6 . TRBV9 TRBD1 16 CASSTGTGALYSPLHF TGTGCCAGCAGCACAGGGACAGGGGCTCTTTATTCACCCCTCCACTTT
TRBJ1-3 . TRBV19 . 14 CASSLPGSGNTIYF TGTGCCAGTAGCCTGCCAGGGAGCGGAAACACCATATATTTT
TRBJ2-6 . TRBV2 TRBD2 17 CASRGGDSTAGANVLTF TGTGCCAGCAGGGGGGGGGACTCCACTGCTGGGGCCAACGTCCTGACTTTC
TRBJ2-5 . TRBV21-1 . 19 CASSKGLRGLAGNQETQYF TGTGCCAGCAGCAAAGGGCTAAGGGGACTAGCGGGAAATCAAGAGACCCAGTACTTC
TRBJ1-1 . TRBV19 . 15 CASSIVPGDTVEAFF TGTGCCAGTAGTATAGTCCCGGGTGATACCGTTGAAGCTTTCTTT
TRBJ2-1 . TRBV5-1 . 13 CASSLNPMGEQFF TGCGCCAGCAGCTTGAATCCCATGGGTGAGCAGTTCTTC
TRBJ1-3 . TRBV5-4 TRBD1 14 CASSLQGARDTIYF TGTGCCAGCAGCCTACAGGGGGCAAGAGACACCATATATTTT
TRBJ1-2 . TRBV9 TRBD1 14 CASSVQGASHGYTF TGTGCCAGCAGCGTACAGGGGGCTTCTCATGGCTACACCTTC
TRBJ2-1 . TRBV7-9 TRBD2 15 CASSRGLAAYNEQFF TGTGCCAGCAGCCGGGGACTAGCGGCCTACAATGAGCAGTTCTTC
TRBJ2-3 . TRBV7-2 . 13 CASSLGARDTQYF TGTGCCAGCAGCTTAGGGGCAAGGGATACGCAGTATTTT
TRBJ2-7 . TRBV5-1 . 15 CASSLEAALAYEQYF TGCGCCAGCAGCTTAGAGGCCGCGCTGGCCTACGAGCAGTACTTC
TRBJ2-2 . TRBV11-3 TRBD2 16 CASSGLAGGTDGELFF TGTGCCAGCAGCGGACTAGCGGGGGGGACGGACGGGGAGCTGTTTTTT
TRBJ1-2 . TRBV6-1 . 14 CASSEQSPNYGYTF TGTGCCAGCAGTGAACAGAGCCCCAACTATGGCTACACCTTC
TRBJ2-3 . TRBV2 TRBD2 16 CASSEEGSGNTDTQYF TGTGCCAGCAGTGAAGAAGGTAGCGGGAACACAGATACGCAGTATTTT
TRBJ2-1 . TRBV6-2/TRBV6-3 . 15 CASSQGWDVGNEQFF TGTGCCAGCAGCCAGGGGTGGGATGTTGGGAATGAGCAGTTCTTC
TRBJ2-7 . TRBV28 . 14 CASIQSGPPYEQYF TGTGCCAGCATTCAGTCGGGACCACCCTACGAGCAGTACTTC
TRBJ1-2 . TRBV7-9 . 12 CASIFGEGGYTF TGTGCCAGCATCTTCGGGGAGGGCGGCTACACCTTC
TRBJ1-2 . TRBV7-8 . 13 CASSLGPLGGYTF TGTGCCAGCAGCTTAGGGCCACTCGGAGGCTACACCTTC
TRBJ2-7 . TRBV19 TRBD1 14 CASSIHRGESEQYF TGTGCCAGTAGTATCCACAGGGGTGAGAGCGAGCAGTACTTC
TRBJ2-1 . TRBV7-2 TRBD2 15 CASSAPGLADNEQFF TGTGCCAGCAGCGCACCGGGACTAGCTGACAATGAGCAGTTCTTC
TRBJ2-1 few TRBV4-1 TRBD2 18 CASFGSKAGDVRVNEQFF TGCGCCAGTTTCGGGAGTAAAGCGGGAGATGTTAGAGTGAATGAGCAGTTCTTC
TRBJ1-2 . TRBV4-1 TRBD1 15 CASSQEGRGNDGYTF TGCGCCAGCAGCCAAGAAGGCAGGGGGAACGATGGCTACACCTTC
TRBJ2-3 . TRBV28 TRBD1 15 CASSLQTGYDDTQYF TGTGCCAGCAGTTTACAGACAGGGTATGATGATACGCAGTATTTT
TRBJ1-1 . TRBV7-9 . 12 CASSLGWPEAFF TGTGCCAGCAGCTTAGGGTGGCCTGAAGCTTTCTTT
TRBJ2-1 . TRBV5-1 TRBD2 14 CASSTGLDFGEQFF TGCGCCAGCAGCACTGGACTAGATTTCGGGGAGCAGTTCTTC
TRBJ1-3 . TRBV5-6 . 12 CASSLMGNTIYF TGTGCCAGCAGCTTGATGGGAAACACCATATATTTT
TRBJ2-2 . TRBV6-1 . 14 CASSERQNTGELFF TGTGCCAGCAGTGAAAGACAAAACACCGGGGAGCTGTTTTTT
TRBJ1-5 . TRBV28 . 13 CATAMNSNQPQHF TGTGCCACCGCAATGAATAGCAATCAGCCCCAGCATTTT
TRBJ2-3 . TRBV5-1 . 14 CASSLGRVSDTQYF TGCGCCAGCAGCTTGGGGCGGGTTTCAGATACGCAGTATTTT
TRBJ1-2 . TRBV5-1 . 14 CASSLARPGVGYTF TGCGCCAGCAGCTTGGCCAGGCCCGGGGTCGGCTACACCTTC
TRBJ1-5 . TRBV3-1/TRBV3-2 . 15 CASSQDTTSNQPQHF TGTGCCAGCAGCCAGGATACAACTTCCAATCAGCCCCAGCATTTT
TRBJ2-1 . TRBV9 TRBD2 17 CASSVGLAGGPYNEQFF TGTGCCAGCAGCGTAGGTTTGGCGGGAGGTCCCTACAATGAGCAGTTCTTC
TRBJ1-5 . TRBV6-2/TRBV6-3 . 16 CASSYDRPSPNQPQHF TGTGCCAGCAGTTACGACAGACCATCCCCCAATCAGCCCCAGCATTTT
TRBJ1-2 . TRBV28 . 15 CASSSPGGDRYGYTF TGTGCCAGCAGTAGTCCGGGGGGGGATCGCTATGGCTACACCTTC
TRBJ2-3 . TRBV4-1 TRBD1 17 CASSQRAGTGETDTQYF TGCGCCAGCAGCCAACGGGCCGGGACAGGGGAAACAGATACGCAGTATTTT
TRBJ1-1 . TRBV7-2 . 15 CASSFTGTSGDIAFF TGTGCCAGCAGCTTCACCGGGACGTCGGGTGATATAGCTTTCTTT
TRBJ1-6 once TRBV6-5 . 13 CASKATDNSPLHF TGTGCCAGCAAAGCGACAGATAATTCACCCCTCCACTTT
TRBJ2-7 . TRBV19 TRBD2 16 CASSFRLAGSSYEQYF TGTGCCAGTAGTTTCCGACTAGCGGGTAGCTCCTACGAGCAGTACTTC
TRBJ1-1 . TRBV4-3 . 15 CASSQDGGENTEAFF TGCGCCAGCAGCCAAGATGGGGGGGAGAACACTGAAGCTTTCTTT
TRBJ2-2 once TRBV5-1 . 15 CASSRGQGGTGELFF TGCGCCAGCAGTCGAGGACAGGGAGGGACCGGGGAGCTGTTTTTT
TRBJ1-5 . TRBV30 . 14 CAWSVGGPSQPQHF TGTGCCTGGAGTGTAGGGGGACCTTCTCAGCCCCAGCATTTT
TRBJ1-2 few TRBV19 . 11 CASSIADGYTF TGTGCCAGTAGTATCGCAGATGGCTACACCTTC
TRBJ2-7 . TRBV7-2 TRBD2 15 CASSLGLAGTYEQYF TGTGCCAGCAGCCTGGGACTAGCGGGAACCTACGAGCAGTACTTC
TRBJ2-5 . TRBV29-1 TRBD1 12 CSVGQGEETQYF TGCAGCGTTGGACAGGGAGAAGAGACCCAGTACTTC
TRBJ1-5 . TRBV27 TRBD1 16 CASSPGPDRGSQPQHF TGTGCCAGCAGTCCCGGACCGGACAGGGGGTCTCAGCCCCAGCATTTT
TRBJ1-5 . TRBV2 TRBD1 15 CASSVTGGSRQPQHF TGTGCCAGCAGTGTGACAGGGGGGAGCCGGCAGCCCCAGCATTTT
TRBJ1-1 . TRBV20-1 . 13 CSASGVRKTEAFF TGCAGTGCTAGTGGGGTTCGGAAAACTGAAGCTTTCTTT
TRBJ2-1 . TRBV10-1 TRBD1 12 CASSNRGNEQFF TGCGCCAGCAGTAACAGGGGGAATGAGCAGTTCTTC
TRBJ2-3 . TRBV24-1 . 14 CATSDRVSTDTQYF TGTGCCACCAGTGACCGGGTTAGCACAGATACGCAGTATTTT
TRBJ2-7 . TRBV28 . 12 CASSSTIYEQYF TGTGCCAGCAGTTCAACAATCTACGAGCAGTACTTC
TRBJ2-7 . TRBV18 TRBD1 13 CASSLGQGREQYF TGTGCCAGCTCATTGGGACAGGGCCGCGAGCAGTACTTC